This TCR beta chain was captured in a study of cytotoxic CD8 clonotypes in ibrutinib-treated CLL (dated by TCRdb to the early 2020s). Turning to the overall study: The cohort was composed of some twelve relapsed/refractory and around 14 treatment-naive patients; IGHV unmutated status was identified in about 17 patients. Samples averaged approximately 250,000 productive templates and about 94,000 productive rearrangements. Partial responses were observed in about 25 patients and complete responses in 2; after a median follow-up of around 64 months, remission was maintained in some 14 patients and progression was observed in 12. Longitudinal samples were obtainable from 26 of the 86 participants in the trial. Every sample from remission and from progressive disease was obtained while the patients were still on ibrutinib. Cryopreserved peripheral blood mononuclear cells were collected at three points: before therapy, at response, and at either sustained remission or disease progression. Samples at response were collected after a median of roughly twelve months of treatment, with a range of roughly 6 to 36 months. Summary of the overall study and its limitations: Public clonotypes were found to be uncommon and were observed to contract or remain stable during treatment; the increase in clonality was shown to reflect expansion of private clonotypes at ibrutinib response. An increase in clonality was observed at ibrutinib response, with clonality remaining stable during sustained remission and falling back toward baseline at progression. Lymph node repertoires were not examined, and the timing of sampling was not matched between patients in sustained remission and those whose disease progressed. At baseline, clonality was higher than in age-matched healthy donors and showed a strong correlation with circulating CD8+ T-cell counts.

The label giving this sample's time point can be read as: approximately eleven months on ibrutinib. For TCR beta library preparation, 1.5 to 2.5 micrograms of genomic DNA was extracted from cryopreserved PBMCs. High-throughput TCR beta sequencing was performed on longitudinal blood samples from CLL patients receiving ibrutinib monotherapy. Patients were enrolled in a phase 2 open-label single-center ibrutinib monotherapy trial. On a MiSeq, deep resolution sequencing aimed for a depth between 1 in 1 million and 1 in 200,000 T cells, with each clonotype covered about 9.2x on average. The immunoSEQ hsTCRB Kit was used to generate TCR beta libraries. The authors' pipeline ran thus. Data were analyzed with ImmunoSEQ Data Assistant and ImmunoSEQ Analyzer, with V, D and J genes assigned per IMGT definitions. Clonality, which ranges from 0 to 1, was calculated as one minus the normalized Shannon entropy of productive rearrangement frequencies. Only overrepresented clonotypes making up at least 0.05% of each patient's repertoire were included in the public clonotype analysis. Fewer than 15 age-matched healthy donor repertoires from immuneACCESS served as clonality controls. In TCRdb, the immuneACCESS table is reduced to in-frame sequences with V and J assigned. These tables do not hold every clone; where another copy was compared, an unresolved V gene accounts for under half, and the others remain unexplained. V and J calls plus clone size are reproduced from that table; the DNA served to infer D and trimming. The sample yields some 200,000 clones; more than 65% were counted once. Approximately 5.9% of the sample is held by the ten biggest clonotypes.

With regard to this clone: Its target antigen remains unknown. The sample holds no much larger clone one base away, and base qualities are not on file.

This specimen consisted of PBMCs, obtained after 12 months of ibrutinib treatment. This sequence originates from a human donor with chronic lymphocytic leukemia.

The base sequence is TGTGCCAGCAGCGATCATTTCCGGGACGGGCCAACCGGGGAGCTGTTTTTT. The encoded protein is CASSDHFRDGPTGELFF. The rearrangement combines TRBV9 with TRBJ2-2; the D segment might be TRBD1 or TRBD2, since each matches 5 bases. Including the terminal cysteine and phenylalanine, the CDR3 comprises 17 residues. The read is trimmed to its CDR3 DNA, 51 bases read in frame from base 1. V is pared back by 3 bases and J by 5 bases, with 20 bases lying between the germline termini. Taken from the germline V gene, the CDR1 and CDR2 loops are SGDLS and YYNGEE.